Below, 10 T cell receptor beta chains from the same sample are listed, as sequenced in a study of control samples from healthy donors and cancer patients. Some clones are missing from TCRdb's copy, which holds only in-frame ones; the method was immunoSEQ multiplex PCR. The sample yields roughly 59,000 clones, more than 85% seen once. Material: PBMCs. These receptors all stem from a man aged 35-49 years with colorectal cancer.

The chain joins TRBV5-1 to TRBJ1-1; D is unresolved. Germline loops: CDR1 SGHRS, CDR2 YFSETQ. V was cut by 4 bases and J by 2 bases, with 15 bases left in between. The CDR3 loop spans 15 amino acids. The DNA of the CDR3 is TGCGCCAGCAGCCAGGTCGCCCCAGGAAACACTGAAGCTTTCTTT. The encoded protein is CASSQVAPGNTEAFF.

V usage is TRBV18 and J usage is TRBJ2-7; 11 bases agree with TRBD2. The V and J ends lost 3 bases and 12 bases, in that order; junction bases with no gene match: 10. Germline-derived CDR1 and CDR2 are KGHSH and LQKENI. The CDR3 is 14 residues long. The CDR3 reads CASSPVSSGGSPYF. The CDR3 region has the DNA TGTGCCAGCTCACCGGTTTCTAGCGGGGGGAGTCCGTACTTC.

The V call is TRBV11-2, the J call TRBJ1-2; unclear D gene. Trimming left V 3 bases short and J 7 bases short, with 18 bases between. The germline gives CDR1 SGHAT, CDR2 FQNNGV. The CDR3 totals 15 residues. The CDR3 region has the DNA TGTGCCAGCAGCTTCCACTACGGTGGGTCTATTGGCTACACCTTC. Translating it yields CASSFHYGGSIGYTF.

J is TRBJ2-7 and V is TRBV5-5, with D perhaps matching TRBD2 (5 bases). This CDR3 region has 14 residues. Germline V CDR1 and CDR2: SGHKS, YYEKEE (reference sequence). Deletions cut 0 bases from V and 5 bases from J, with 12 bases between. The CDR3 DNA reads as TGTGCCAGCAGCTTGGAGGGAGTCGGCAACGAGCAGTACTTC. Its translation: CASSLEGVGNEQYF.

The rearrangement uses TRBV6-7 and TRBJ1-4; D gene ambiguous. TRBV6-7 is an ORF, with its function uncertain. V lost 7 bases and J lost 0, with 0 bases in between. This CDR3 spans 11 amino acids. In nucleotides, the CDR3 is TGTGCCAGCACAACTAATGAAAAACTGTTTTTT. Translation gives CASTTNEKLFF.

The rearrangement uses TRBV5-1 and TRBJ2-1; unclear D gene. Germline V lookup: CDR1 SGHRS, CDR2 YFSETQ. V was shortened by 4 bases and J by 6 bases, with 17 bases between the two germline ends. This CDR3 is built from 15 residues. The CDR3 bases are TGCGCCAGCAGCACCGGGTTCCCTACGACCAATGAGCAGTTCTTC. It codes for CASSTGFPTTNEQFF.

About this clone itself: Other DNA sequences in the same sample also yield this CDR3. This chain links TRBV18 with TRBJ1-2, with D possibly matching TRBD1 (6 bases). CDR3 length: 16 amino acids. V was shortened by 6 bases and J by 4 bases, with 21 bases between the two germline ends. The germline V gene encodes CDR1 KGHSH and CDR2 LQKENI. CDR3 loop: CASSPTISTGAYGYTF. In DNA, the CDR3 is TGTGCCAGCTCGCCCACGATATCGACAGGTGCCTATGGCTACACCTTC.

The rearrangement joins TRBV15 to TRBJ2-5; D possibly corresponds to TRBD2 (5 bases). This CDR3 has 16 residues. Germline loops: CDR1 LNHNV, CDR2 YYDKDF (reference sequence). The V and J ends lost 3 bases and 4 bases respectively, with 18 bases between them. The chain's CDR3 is CATSRTLKGAGETQYF. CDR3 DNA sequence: TGTGCCACCAGCAGGACTTTAAAGGGAGCAGGAGAGACCCAGTACTTC. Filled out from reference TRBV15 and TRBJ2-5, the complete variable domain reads DAMVIQNPRYQVTQFGKPVTLSCSQTLNHNVMYWYQQKSSQAPKLLFHYYDKDFNNEADTPDNFQSRRPNTSFCFLDIRSPGLGDTAMYLCATSRTLKGAGETQYFGPGTRLLVL.

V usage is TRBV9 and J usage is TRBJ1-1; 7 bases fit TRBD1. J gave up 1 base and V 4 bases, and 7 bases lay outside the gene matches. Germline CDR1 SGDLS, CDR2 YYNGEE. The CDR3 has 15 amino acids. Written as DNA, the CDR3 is TGTGCCAGCAGCCCCGCCCAGGGGGGGAACACTGAAGCTTTCTTT. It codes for CASSPAQGGNTEAFF.

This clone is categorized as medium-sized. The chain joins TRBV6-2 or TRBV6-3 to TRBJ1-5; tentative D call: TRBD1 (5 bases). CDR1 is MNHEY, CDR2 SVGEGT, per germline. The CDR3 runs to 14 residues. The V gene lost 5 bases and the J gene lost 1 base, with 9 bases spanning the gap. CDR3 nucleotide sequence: TGTGCCAGCAGTGCCTGGGACAGCAATCAGCCCCAGCATTTT. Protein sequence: CASSAWDSNQPQHF.